The rows below give T cell receptor beta chains drawn from one sample of a study of T cell responses to AZD1222 COVID-19 vaccine. Sequenced by immunoSEQ multiplex PCR; TCRdb stores in-frame clones only, minus some. The top ten hold roughly 5% of the sample, which has under 150,000 clones, over 85% seen once. The sample consisted of peripheral blood, taken on day 0 of AZD1222 vaccination. Receptors originate from an adult in good health. Each CDR3 is given with its conserved first and last residue. The order of the fields is clone size, D gene, V gene, J gene, CDR3 DNA, CDR3 protein. The D gene is left open where the match is weak. Only part of the rows carry a size: once, few, many, or a class if the clone is expanded.

>few|-|TRBV7-9|TRBJ1-4
TGTGCCAGCAGCTTAGAGGCAGGGGTCCATGAAAAACTGTTTTTT
CASSLEAGVHEKLFF
>-|-|TRBV6-1|TRBJ1-5
TGTGCCAGCAGTGATTGGGGTGGTGACCAGCCCCAGCATTTT
CASSDWGGDQPQHF
>-|-|TRBV7-9|TRBJ2-2
TGTGCCAGCAGCTCGGGGCCCGACACCGGGGAGCTGTTTTTT
CASSSGPDTGELFF
>-|TRBD1|TRBV5-4|TRBJ1-2
TGTGCCAGCAGCTTGGGGGGGACAGGGATTAACTATGGCTACACCTTC
CASSLGGTGINYGYTF
>once|TRBD1|TRBV11-2|TRBJ2-7
TGTGCCAGCAGCTTGGACAGGGGAAGCTACGAGCAGTACTTC
CASSLDRGSYEQYF
>-|-|TRBV2|TRBJ1-6
TGTGCCAGCAGTGATAGGTCCCCCTCAGATAATTCACCCCTCCACTTT
CASSDRSPSDNSPLHF
>-|-|TRBV10-3|TRBJ1-2
TGTGCCATCAGTACCCGGAACTATGGCTACACCTTC
CAISTRNYGYTF
>-|TRBD2|TRBV7-9|TRBJ2-3
TGTGCCAGCAGCCCCCGGACTAGCGGGAGTGGAGCAGATACGCAGTATTTT
CASSPRTSGSGADTQYF
>-|-|TRBV18|TRBJ1-5
TGTGCCAGCTCACCCGACAGAAATCAGCCCCAGCATTTT
CASSPDRNQPQHF
>-|-|TRBV28|TRBJ2-7
TGTGCCAGCAGTAGGGGCTCTCACCGCTCCTACGAGCAGTACTTC
CASSRGSHRSYEQYF
>-|TRBD1|TRBV4-2|TRBJ1-2
TGTGCCAGCAGCCAACCCGACGACAGGGGGTACTATGGCTACACCTTC
CASSQPDDRGYYGYTF
>once|TRBD1|TRBV3-1/TRBV3-2|TRBJ2-7
TGTGCCAGCAGCCGGGTGGACAGGTACTACGAGCAGTACTTC
CASSRVDRYYEQYF
>-|-|TRBV9|TRBJ1-5
TGTGCCAGCAGCCCTCTAGGGGGGAGAGGGCCCCAGCATTTT
CASSPLGGRGPQHF
>-|TRBD2|TRBV2|TRBJ2-7
TGTGCCACCAAGCGGGAGGGCCCCTACGAGCAGTACTTC
CATKREGPYEQYF
>-|TRBD1|TRBV29-1|TRBJ2-4
TGCAGCGTTGAAAGGACAGGGGGCTCGGCCAGTAAAAACATTCAGTACTTC
CSVERTGGSASKNIQYF
>few|-|TRBV19|TRBJ2-4
TGTGCCCTTACGGGAGGACAGGTGGTAAAAAACATTCAGTACTTC
CALTGGQVVKNIQYF